The rows below give T cell receptor beta chains drawn from one sample of a study of CD8+CD57+ T cells in acquired aplastic anemia. TCRdb passed the reads through MiXCR, listing each CDR3 protein once. The sample consists of 350,000 to 450,000 distinct CDR3 sequences, under 80% of them appearing once. Sample: sorted CD4+, CD8+, or CD8+CD57+ T cells (not recorded which) from PBMCs. Every receptor here comes from a human donor in good health, serving as a control. Each CDR3 is given with its conserved first and last residue. D genes are given only for firm matches. Where a row states a size, it is once, few, many or the class of an expanded clone; other rows omit it.

clone size,V gene,J gene,D gene,CDR3 protein,CDR3 DNA
many,TRBV6-6,TRBJ1-4,TRBD1,CASSPQGAGSNEKLFF,TGTGCCAGCAGTCCACAGGGGGCGGGGTCTAATGAAAAACTGTTTTTT
.,TRBV7-9,TRBJ2-7,.,CASSLTPTNTEAF,TGTGCCAGCAGCTTAACTCCCACGAACACTGAAGCTTTC
.,TRBV5-1,TRBJ2-5,.,CASSLGKVYYF,TGTGCCAGCAGCTTAGGGAAGGTTTACTACTTC
.,TRBV7-2,TRBJ1-5,.,CASSFVSQPQHF,TGTGCCAGCAGCTTCGTAAGCCAGCCCCAGCATTTT
once,TRBV9,TRBJ2-5,TRBD1,CASSVTGTEGEAF,TGTGCCAGCAGCGTCACCGGGACAGAAGGCGAAGCTTTC
.,TRBV11-2,TRBJ2-3,TRBD2,CASSLELAGGLRTDTQYF,TGTGCCAGCAGCTTAGAGCTAGCGGGAGGGTTACGAACAGATACGCAGTATTTT
once,TRBV5-5,TRBJ2-5,TRBD1,CASSPGDRSRETQYF,TGCGCCAGCAGCCCAGGGGACAGGAGTCGAGAGACCCAGTACTTC
few,TRBV27,TRBJ2-2,TRBD1,CASSPDRGRTGELFF,TGTGCCAGCAGTCCAGACAGGGGGCGCACCGGGGAGCTGTTTTTT
many,TRBV29-1,TRBJ2-1,.,CSVRGGVNEQFF,TGCAGCGTTCGAGGGGGGGTGAATGAGCAGTTCTTC
.,TRBV12-5,TRBJ2-4,TRBD1,CASSYRTGRNIQYF,TGTGCCAGCAGTTATAGGACAGGGCGTAACATTCAGTACTTC
.,TRBV30,TRBJ2-3,.,CAWKGHALFSTDTQYF,TGTGCCTGGAAGGGACACGCTCTTTTTAGCACAGATACGCAGTATTTT
.,TRBV7-7,TRBJ1-4,.,CASSTGLKDELFF,TGTGCCAGCAGCACAGGTCTGAAGGACGAGCTGTTTTTC
many,TRBV19,TRBJ1-1,.,CASTPLQGLGTEAFF,TGTGCCAGTACCCCACTCCAGGGGCTGGGCACTGAAGCTTTCTTT
few,TRBV29-1,TRBJ2-3,.,CSVDVGTDTQYF,TGCAGCGTTGATGTGGGGACAGATACGCAGTATTTT
many,TRBV4-3,TRBJ1-4,.,CASSQSQAGVREKLFF,TGCGCCAGCAGCCAAAGTCAGGCAGGGGTAAGGGAAAAACTGTTTTTT
many,TRBV6-5,TRBJ2-7,TRBD2,CASSPGLAHSYEQYF,TGTGCCAGCAGCCCCGGACTAGCGCACTCCTACGAGCAGTACTTC
.,TRBV10-3,TRBJ1-5,.,CAIGDSNQPQHF,TGTGCCATCGGGGACAGCAATCAGCCCCAGCATTTT
.,TRBV29-1,TRBJ2-7,TRBD2,CSVACGGAPPCSYEQYF,TGCAGCGTTGCATGCGGGGGTGCACCTCCGTGCTCCTACGAGCAGTACTTC
many,TRBV7-9,TRBJ2-1,.,CASSRVTDEQFF,TGTGCCAGCAGCCGAGTGACGGATGAGCAGTTCTTC
.,TRBV24-1,TRBJ2-7,.,CATSDYPPAGTREQYF,TGTGCCACCAGTGATTATCCTCCTGCAGGGACCCGCGAGCAGTACTTC
.,TRBV7-2,TRBJ1-2,.,CASSPQDRNEQFFGYTF,.
.,TRBV7-2,TRBJ2-2,.,CASSGSGGNYGYTLFF,TGTGCCAGCAGCGGGAGTGGGGGAAACTATGGCTACACCCTGTTTTTT
many,TRBV7-2,TRBJ2-7,.,CASSLLPRGYEQYF,TGTGCCAGCAGCTTGTTGCCTAGGGGCTACGAGCAGTACTTC
.,TRBV25-1,TRBJ2-5,TRBD1,CASSRQGAEETQYF,TGTGCCAGCAGTAGACAGGGGGCGGAGGAGACCCAGTACTTC
.,TRBV5-1,TRBJ1-5,.,CASSKDVGYTQHF,TGCGCCAGCAGCAAAGACGTTGGCTACACCCAGCATTTT
.,TRBV10-1,TRBJ2-1,.,CASSARGSYNEQFF,TGCGCCAGCAGCGCTAGGGGATCCTACAATGAGCAGTTCTTC
once,TRBV6-5,TRBJ2-1,TRBD1,CASSYQGENEQFF,TGTGCCAGCAGTTATCAGGGGGAGAATGAGCAGTTCTTC
.,TRBV5-8,TRBJ2-7,.,CASIELSAEQYF,TGTGCCAGCATCGAATTGTCGGCCGAGCAGTACTTC
.,TRBV19,TRBJ2-7,TRBD1,CACKRTGTYEQYF,TGTGCCTGTAAACGGACAGGGACCTACGAGCAGTACTTC
.,TRBV15,TRBJ1-6,.,CASSLGQKDSPYLF,TGTGCCAGCAGTTTGGGACAAAAGGATTCACCCTACCTCTTT
.,TRBV2,TRBJ1-2,.,CASSPRGEDGDTF,TGTGCCAGCAGTCCCCGGGGGGAGGATGGCGACACCTTC
.,TRBV20-1,TRBJ2-7,.,CSARWRGVNGQYF,TGCAGTGCCCGGTGGCGCGGGGTTAACGGGCAGTACTTC
.,TRBV9,TRBJ2-7,.,CASSVGPSYEQYF,TGTGCCAGCAGCGTAGGTCCCAGCTACGAGCAGTACTTC
.,TRBV9,TRBJ1-5,TRBD1,CASSSQGSGGTQHF,TGCGCCAGCAGCTCCCAGGGGTCAGGGGGAACGCAGCATTTT
.,TRBV12-3/TRBV12-4,TRBJ1-6,.,CASTPGGGPLHF,TGTGCCAGCACCCCTGGGGGCGGACCCCTCCACTTT
many,TRBV6-5,TRBJ2-6,.,CASARSSGANVLTF,TGTGCCAGCGCCCGGAGCTCTGGGGCCAACGTCCTGACTTTC
.,TRBV7-2,TRBJ1-1,.,CASSPFSTQNSEAFF,TGTGCCAGCAGTCCCTTCTCAACTCAGAACTCTGAAGCTTTCTTT
many,TRBV27,TRBJ1-1,.,CASHSPLGTEAFF,TGTGCCAGCCATAGTCCCCTTGGCACTGAAGCTTTCTTT
.,TRBV7-8,TRBJ1-6,.,CASSPMPGLAGHYHF,TGTGCCAGCAGCCCCATGCCTGGTCTAGCGGGGCACTACCACTTT
many,TRBV3-1,TRBJ1-1,.,CASSQGQMNTEAFF,TGTGCCAGCAGCCAGGGACAAATGAACACTGAAGCTTTCTTT
.,TRBV11-2,TRBJ2-5,.,CASSFPIGGETQYF,TGTGCCAGCAGCTTCCCCATTGGAGGGGAGACCCAGTACTTC
many,TRBV11-3,TRBJ2-2,.,CASKFGSTGELFF,TGTGCCAGCAAGTTCGGTTCCACCGGGGAGCTGTTTTTT
.,TRBV7-2,TRBJ1-2,.,CASSLRRGAVGYTF,TGTGCCAGCAGTTTAAGACGGGGGGCAGTTGGCTACACGTTC
many,TRBV2,TRBJ2-5,TRBD2,CATTGLGLAGGRETQYF,TGTGCCACCACAGGACTTGGGCTAGCGGGGGGGCGAGAGACCCAGTACTTC
.,TRBV5-6,TRBJ2-7,.,CASSQARKTYEQYF,TGCGCCAGCAGCCAAGCGCGGAAGACCTACGAGCAGTACTTC
.,TRBV20-1,TRBJ1-1,.,CSARFRAGNWLDEAFF,TGCAGTGCTAGGTTCCGTGCAGGGAACTGGTTAGATGAAGCTTTCTTT